One and the same sample provided the 7 T cell receptor beta chains below, sequenced in a study of blood T cells in healthy people across ages. Then a second PCR, running roughly 7 to 11 cycles, was carried out with a sample-barcoded 5' primer and a J-beta primer mix. TCRdb ran MiXCR on the 5' RACE reads and lists one entry per CDR3 protein. The sample lists about 770,000 distinct CDR3 sequences, about 42% occurring once. The material sequenced was blood. These receptors all stem from a man aged 55 to 70 in good health.

The chain has TRBV28 and TRBJ2-7; 7 bases are shared with TRBD1. The CDR3 covers 15 residues. V lost 3 bases, J lost 0 bases, and 5 bases stayed unmatched. Germline V gene lookup returns CDR1 MDHEN and CDR2 SYDVKM. The DNA of the CDR3 is TGTGCCAGCAGTTTGGACAGGAGTCCCTCCTACGAGCAGTACTTC. This translates into CASSLDRSPSYEQYF. Based on the CDR3 plus reference TRBV28 and TRBJ2-7, the full variable domain is DVKVTQSSRYLVKRTGEKVFLECVQDMDHENMFWYRQDPGLGLRLIYFSYDVKMKEKGDIPEGYSVSREKKERFSLILESASTNQTSMYLCASSLDRSPSYEQYFGPGTRLTVT.

The V gene is TRBV2, the J gene TRBJ2-3; 12 bases match TRBD2. Germline CDR1 is SNHLY and CDR2 is FYNNEI. The CDR3 is made up of 17 amino acids. Germline trimming cut 4 bases from V and 3 bases from J; bases unmatched to any gene: 8. CDR3 residues: CASSVRTSGVRTDTQYF. Here the CDR3 DNA reads TGTGCCAGCAGTGTGAGGACTAGCGGGGTGAGGACAGATACGCAGTATTTT.

The V and J genes are TRBV6-1 and TRBJ2-7, with D perhaps matching TRBD2 (6 bases). Germline V lookup: CDR1 MNHNS, CDR2 SASEGT. This CDR3 region has 15 residues. The V gene lost 3 bases and the J gene lost 2 bases, with 14 bases spanning the gap. The CDR3 protein is CASSEAGTGAYEQYF. For the CDR3, the DNA is TGTGCCAGCAGTGAGGCCGGGACTGGAGCCTACGAGCAGTACTTC.

This clonotype was observed once. The chain employs TRBV4-3 and TRBJ2-1; D remains ambiguous. The V end was cut by 0 bases, the J end by 2 bases, with 20 bases between. Germline assignment: CDR1 LGHNA and CDR2 YSLEER. The CDR3 has 19 residues. The CDR3 is CASSQDLVWSGNAYNEQFF. DNA for the CDR3: TGCGCCAGCAGCCAAGACTTGGTGTGGTCAGGTAATGCCTACAATGAGCAGTTCTTC.

This chain links TRBV6-2 or TRBV6-3 with TRBJ2-1; 7 bases match TRBD2. Unmatched junction bases numbered 7, after V lost 2 bases and J lost 6 bases. CDR3 length equals 15 residues. Germline values: CDR1 MNHEY, CDR2 SVGEGT. CDR3 coding DNA: TGTGCCAGCAGTTACGGGGAAATAGCGGGCAATGAGCAGTTCTTC. It translates to CASSYGEIAGNEQFF.

This clonotype was seen just once. The V and J genes are TRBV7-2 and TRBJ1-2; perhaps TRBD1 as D (5 bases). Germline V CDR1 and CDR2: SGHTA, FQGNSA. With 8 bases removed from V and 2 bases from J, the gap between germline ends came to 12 bases. The CDR3 contains 13 residues. Written as DNA, the CDR3 is TGTGCCAGCGCACGGGACGGGAACTATGGCTACACCTTC. It yields the protein CASARDGNYGYTF.

This chain connects TRBV5-4 to TRBJ2-1; TRBD1 agrees at 10 bases. Germline CDR1 is SGHNT and CDR2 is YYREEE (reference sequence). V shed 0 bases, J shed 5 bases, and the junction held 11 bases outside the gene matches. There are 18 residues in the CDR3. As DNA, the CDR3 is TGTGCCAGCAGCTTGGCGGGTGTCCGGGACAGGGGAGACAATGAGCAGTTCTTC. Translating gives CASSLAGVRDRGDNEQFF.